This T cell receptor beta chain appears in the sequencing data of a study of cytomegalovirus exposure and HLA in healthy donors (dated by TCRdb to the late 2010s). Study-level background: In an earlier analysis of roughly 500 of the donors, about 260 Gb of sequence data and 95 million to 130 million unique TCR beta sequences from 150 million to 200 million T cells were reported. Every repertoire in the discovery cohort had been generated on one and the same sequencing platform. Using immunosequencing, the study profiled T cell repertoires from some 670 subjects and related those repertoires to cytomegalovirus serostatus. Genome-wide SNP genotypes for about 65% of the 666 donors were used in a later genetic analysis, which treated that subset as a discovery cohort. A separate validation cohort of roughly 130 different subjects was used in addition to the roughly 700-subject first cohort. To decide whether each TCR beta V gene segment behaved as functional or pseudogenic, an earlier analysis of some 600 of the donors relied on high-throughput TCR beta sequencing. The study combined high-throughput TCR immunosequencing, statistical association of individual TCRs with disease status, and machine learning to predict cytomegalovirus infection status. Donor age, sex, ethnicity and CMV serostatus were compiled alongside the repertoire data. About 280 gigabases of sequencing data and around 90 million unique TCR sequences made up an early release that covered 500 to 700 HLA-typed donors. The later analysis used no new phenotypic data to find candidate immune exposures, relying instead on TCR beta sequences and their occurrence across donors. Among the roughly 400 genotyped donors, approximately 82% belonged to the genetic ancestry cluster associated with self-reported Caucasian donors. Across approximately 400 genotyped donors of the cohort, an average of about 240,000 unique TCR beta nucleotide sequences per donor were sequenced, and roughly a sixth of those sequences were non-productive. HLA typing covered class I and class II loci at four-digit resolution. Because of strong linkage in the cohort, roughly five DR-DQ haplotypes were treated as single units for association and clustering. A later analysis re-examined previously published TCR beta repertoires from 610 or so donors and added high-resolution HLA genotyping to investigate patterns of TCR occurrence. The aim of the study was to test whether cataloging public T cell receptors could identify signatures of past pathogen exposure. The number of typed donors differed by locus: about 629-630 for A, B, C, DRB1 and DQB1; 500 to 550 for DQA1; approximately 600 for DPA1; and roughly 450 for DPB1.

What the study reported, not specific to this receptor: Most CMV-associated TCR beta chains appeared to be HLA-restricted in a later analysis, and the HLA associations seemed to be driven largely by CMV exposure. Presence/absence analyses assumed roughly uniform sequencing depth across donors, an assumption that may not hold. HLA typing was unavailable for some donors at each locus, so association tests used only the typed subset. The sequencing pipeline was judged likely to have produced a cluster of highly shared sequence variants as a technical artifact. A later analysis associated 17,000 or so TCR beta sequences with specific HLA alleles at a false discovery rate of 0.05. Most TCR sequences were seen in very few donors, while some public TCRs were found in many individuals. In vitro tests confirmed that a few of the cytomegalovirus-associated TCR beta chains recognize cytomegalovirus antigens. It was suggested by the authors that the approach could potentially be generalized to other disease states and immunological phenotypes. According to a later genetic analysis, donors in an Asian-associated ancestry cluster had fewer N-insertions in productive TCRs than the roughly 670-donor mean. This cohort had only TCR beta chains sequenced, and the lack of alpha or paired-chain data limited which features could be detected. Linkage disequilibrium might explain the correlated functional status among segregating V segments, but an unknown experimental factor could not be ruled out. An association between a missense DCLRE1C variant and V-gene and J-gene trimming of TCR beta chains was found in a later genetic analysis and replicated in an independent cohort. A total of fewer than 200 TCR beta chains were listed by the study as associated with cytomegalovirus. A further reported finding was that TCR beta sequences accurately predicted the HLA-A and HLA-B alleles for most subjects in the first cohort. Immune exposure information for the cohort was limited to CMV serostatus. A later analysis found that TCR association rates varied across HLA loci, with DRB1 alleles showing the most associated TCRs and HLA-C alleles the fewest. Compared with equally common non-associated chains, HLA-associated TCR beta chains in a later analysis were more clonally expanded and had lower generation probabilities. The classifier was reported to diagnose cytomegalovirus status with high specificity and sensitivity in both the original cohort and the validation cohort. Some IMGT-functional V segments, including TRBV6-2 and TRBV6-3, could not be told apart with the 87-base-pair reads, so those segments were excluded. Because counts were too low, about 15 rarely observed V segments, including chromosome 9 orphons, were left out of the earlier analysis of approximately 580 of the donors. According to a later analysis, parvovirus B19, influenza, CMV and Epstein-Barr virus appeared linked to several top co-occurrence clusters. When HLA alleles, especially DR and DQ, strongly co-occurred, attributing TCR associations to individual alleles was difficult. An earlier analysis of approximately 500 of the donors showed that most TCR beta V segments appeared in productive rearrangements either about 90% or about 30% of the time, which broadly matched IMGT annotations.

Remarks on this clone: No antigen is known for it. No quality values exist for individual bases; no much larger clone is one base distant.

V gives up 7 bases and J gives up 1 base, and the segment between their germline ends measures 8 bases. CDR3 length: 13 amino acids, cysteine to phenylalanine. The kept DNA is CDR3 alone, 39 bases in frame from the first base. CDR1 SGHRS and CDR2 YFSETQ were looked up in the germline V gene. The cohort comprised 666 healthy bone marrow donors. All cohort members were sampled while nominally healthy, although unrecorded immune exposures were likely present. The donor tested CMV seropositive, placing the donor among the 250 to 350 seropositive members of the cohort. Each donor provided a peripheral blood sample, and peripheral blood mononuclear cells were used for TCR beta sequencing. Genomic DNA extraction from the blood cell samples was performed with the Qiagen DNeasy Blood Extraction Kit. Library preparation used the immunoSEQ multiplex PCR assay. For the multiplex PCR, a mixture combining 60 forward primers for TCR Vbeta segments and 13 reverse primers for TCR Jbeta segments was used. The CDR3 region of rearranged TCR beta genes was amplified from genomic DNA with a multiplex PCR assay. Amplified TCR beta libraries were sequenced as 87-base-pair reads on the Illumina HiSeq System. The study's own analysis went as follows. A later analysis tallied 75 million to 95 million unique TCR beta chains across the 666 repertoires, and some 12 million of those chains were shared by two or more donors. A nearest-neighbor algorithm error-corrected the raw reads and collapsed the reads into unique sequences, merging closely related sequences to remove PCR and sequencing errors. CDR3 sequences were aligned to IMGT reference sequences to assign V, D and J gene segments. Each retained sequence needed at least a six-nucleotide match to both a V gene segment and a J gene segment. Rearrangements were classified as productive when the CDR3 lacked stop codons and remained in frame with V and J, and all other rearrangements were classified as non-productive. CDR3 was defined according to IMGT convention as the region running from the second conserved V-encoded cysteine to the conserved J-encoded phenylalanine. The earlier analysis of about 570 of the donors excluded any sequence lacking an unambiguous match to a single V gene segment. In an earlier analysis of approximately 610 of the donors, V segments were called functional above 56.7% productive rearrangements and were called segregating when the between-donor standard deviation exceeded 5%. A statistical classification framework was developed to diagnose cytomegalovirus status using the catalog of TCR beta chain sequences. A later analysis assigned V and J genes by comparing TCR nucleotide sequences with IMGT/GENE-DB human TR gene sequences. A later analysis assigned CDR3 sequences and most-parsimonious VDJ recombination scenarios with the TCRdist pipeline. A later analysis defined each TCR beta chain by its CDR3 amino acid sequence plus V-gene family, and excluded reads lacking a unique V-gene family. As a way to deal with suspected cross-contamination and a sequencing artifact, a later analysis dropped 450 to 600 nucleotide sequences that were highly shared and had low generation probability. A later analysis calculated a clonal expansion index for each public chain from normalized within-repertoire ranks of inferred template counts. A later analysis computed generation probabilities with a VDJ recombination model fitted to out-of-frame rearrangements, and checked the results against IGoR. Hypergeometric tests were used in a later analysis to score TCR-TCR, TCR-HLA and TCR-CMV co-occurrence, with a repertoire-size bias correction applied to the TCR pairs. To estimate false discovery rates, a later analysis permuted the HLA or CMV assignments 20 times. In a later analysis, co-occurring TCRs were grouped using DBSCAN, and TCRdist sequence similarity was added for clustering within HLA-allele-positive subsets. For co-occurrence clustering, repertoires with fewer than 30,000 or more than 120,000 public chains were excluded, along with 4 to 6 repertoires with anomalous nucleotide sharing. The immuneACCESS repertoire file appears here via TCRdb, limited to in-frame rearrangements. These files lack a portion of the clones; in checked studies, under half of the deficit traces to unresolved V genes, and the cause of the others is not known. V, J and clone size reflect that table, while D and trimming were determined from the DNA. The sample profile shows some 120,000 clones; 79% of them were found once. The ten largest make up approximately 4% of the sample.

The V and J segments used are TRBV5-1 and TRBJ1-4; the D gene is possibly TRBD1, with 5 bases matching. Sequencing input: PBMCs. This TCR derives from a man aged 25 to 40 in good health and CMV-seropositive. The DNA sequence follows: TGCGCCAGCCGGAGGGGAACTAATGAAAAACTGTTTTTT. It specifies CASRRGTNEKLFF.